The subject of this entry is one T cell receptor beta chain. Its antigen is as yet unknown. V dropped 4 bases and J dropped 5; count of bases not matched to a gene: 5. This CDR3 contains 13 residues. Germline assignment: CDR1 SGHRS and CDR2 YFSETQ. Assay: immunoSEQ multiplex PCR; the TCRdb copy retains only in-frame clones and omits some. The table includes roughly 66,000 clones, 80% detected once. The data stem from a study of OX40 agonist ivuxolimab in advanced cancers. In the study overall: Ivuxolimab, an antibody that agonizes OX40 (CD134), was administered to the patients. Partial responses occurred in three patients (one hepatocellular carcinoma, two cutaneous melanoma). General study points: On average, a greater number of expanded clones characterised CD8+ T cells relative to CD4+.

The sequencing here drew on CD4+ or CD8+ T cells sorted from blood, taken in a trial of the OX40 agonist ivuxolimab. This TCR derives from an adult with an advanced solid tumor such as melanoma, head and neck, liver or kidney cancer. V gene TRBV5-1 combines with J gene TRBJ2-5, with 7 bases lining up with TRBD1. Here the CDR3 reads CASSPQGKETQYF. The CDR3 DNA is TGCGCCAGCAGCCCACAGGGGAAGGAGACCCAGTACTTC.